The T cell receptor beta chain described here comes from a study of T cells in localized non-small cell lung cancer. Of note for this clone: The antigen is undetermined.

Findings and limits, study-wide: Greater blood T cell density accompanied longer overall survival.

Data came from immunoSEQ multiplex PCR; TCRdb stores just in-frame clones and leaves some out. The data hold about 3,300 clones, with 25% to 30% observed a single time. This CDR3 spans 13 amino acids. Trimming left V 5 bases short and J 2 bases short, with 11 bases between. Germline CDR1 is GTSNPN and CDR2 is SVGIG (reference sequence). This chain links TRBV30 with TRBJ2-3; TRBD1 or TRBD2 may be the D gene (6 bases each). This TCR was recovered from a male donor aged 60 or over with stage I lung adenocarcinoma. The source material was lung tumor tissue, sampled before any cancer treatment. CDR3 in amino acids: CAWEGGNTDTQYF. CDR3 sequence (DNA): TGTGCCTGGGAGGGGGGAAACACAGATACGCAGTATTTT.